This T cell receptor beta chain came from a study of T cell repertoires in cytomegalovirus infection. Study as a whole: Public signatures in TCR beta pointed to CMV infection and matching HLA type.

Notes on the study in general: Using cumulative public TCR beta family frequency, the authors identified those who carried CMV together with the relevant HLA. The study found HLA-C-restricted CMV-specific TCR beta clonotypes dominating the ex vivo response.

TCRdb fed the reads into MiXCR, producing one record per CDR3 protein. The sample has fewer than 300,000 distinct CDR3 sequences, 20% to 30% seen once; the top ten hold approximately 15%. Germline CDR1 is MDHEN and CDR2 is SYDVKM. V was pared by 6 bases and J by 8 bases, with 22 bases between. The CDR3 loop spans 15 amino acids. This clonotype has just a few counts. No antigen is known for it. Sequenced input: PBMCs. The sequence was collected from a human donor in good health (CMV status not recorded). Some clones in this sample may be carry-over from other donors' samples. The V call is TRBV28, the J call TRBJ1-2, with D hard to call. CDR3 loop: CASRNSVGYPWGYTF. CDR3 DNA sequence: TGTGCCAGCAGGAACTCAGTGGGGTACCCTTGGGGCTACACCTTC.